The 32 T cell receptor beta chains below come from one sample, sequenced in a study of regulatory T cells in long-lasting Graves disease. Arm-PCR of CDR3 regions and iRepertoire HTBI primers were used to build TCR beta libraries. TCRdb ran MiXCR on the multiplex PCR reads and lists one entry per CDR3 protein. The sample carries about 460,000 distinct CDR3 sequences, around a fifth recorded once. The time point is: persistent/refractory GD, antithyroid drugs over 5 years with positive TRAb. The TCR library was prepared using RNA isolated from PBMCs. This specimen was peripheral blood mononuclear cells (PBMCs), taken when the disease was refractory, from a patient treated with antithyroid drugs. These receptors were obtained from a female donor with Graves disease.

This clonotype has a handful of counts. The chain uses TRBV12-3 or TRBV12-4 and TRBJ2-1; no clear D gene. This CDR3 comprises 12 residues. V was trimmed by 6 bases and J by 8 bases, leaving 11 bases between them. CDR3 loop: CASSRAEDEQFF. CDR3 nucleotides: TGTGCCAGCAGCCGAGCCGAAGATGAGCAGTTCTTC.

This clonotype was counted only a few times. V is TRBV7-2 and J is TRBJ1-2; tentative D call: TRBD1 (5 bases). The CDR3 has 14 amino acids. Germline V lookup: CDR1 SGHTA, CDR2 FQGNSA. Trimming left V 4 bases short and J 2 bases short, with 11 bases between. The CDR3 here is CASSSAGGNYGYTF. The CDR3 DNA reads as TGTGCCAGCAGCTCCGCCGGGGGAAACTATGGCTACACCTTC.

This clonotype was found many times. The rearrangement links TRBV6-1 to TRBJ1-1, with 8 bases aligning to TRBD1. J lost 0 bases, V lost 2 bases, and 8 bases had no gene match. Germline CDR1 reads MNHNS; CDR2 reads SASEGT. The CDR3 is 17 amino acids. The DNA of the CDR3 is TGTGCCAGCAGTGAATTGACAGGGGCAAATATGAACACTGAAGCTTTCTTT. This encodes CASSELTGANMNTEAFF.

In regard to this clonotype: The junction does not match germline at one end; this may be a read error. Here the CDR3 DNA reads TGTGCCGGCAGCATTGACACCCTAGCCAAAAACATTCAGTACTTC. Translating gives CAGSIDTLAKNIQYF. The chain combines TRBV3-1 with TRBJ2-4; D is ambiguous. The CDR3 extends over 15 amino acids. Per the germline V gene, CDR1 is LGHDT and CDR2 is YNNKEL (reference sequence).

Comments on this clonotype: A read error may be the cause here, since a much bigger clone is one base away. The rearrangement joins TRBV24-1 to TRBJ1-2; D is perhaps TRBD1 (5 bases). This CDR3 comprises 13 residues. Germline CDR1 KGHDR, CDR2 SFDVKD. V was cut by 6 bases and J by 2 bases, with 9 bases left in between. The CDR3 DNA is TGTGCCACCAGTCCGGGACGGAACTATGGCTACACCTTC. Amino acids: CATSPGRNYGYTF.

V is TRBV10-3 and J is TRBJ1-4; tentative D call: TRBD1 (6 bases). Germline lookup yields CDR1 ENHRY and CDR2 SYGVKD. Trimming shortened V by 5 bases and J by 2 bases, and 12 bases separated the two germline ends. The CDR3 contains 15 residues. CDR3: CAISPTGKTNEKLFF. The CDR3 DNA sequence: TGTGCCATCAGTCCTACAGGGAAGACTAATGAAAAACTGTTTTTT.

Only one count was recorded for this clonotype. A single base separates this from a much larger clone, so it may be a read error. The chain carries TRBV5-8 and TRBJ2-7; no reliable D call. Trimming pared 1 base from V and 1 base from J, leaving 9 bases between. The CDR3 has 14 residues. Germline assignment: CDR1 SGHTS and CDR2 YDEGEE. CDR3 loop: CASSLSLPSYEQYF. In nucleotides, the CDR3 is TGTGCCAGCAGCTTGTCACTCCCGTCCTACGAGCAGTACTTC.

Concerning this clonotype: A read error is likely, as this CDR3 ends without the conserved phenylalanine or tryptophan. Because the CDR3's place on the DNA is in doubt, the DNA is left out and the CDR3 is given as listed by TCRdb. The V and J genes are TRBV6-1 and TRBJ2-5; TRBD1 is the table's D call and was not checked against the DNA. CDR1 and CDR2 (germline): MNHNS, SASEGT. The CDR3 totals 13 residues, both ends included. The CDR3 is CASSQSVWAAGYY.

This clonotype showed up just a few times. This CDR3 is CASSQSGRTGMGNQPQHF. In nucleotides, the CDR3 is TGTGCCAGCAGCCAATCGGGCAGGACAGGGATGGGCAATCAGCCCCAGCATTTT. The genes are TRBV7-9 and TRBJ1-5, with 8 positions matching TRBD1. In germline, CDR1 is SEHNR, CDR2 FQNEAQ (reference sequence). CDR3 size: 18 residues. V lost 5 bases and J lost 2; bases outside the gene matches: 14.

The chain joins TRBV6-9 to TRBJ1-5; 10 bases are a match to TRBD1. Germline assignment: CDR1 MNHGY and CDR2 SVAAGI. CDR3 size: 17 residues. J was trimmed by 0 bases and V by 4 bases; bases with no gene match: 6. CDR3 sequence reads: CASSWDRGGYSNQPQHF. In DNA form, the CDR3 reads TGTGCCAGCAGTTGGGACAGGGGAGGATATAGCAATCAGCCCCAGCATTTT.

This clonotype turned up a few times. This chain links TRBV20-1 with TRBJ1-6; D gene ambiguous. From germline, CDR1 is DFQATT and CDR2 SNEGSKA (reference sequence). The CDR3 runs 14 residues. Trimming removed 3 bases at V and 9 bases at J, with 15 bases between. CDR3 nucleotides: TGCAGTGCTAGTCCGGCGCAGGCGAGTTCACCCCTCCACTTT. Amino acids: CSASPAQASSPLHF.

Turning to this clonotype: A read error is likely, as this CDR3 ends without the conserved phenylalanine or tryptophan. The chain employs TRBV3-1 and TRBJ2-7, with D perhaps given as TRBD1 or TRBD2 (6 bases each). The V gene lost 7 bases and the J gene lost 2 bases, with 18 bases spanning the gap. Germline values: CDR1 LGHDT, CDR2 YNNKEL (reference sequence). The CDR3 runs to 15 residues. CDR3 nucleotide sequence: TGTGCCAGCACCCAGGGGCCTAGCGCTACCTACGAGCAGTACCTC. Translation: CASTQGPSATYEQYL.

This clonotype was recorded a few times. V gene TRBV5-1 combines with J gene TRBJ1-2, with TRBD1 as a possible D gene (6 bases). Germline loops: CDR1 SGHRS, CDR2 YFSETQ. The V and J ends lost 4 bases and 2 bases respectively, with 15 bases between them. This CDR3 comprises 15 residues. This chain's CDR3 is CASSPRTESNYGYTF. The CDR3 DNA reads TGCGCCAGCAGCCCAAGGACAGAGTCCAACTATGGCTACACCTTC.

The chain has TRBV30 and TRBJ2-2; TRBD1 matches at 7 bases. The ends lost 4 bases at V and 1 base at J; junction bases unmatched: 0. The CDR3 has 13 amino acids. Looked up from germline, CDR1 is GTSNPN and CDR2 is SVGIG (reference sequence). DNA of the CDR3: TGTGCCTGGACAGGGGGGAACACCGGGGAGCTGTTTTTT. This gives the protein CAWTGGNTGELFF.

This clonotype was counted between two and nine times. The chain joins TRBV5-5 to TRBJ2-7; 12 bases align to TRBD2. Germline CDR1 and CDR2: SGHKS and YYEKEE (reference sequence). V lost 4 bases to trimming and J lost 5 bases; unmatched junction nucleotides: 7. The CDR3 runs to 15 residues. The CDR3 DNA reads TGTGCCAGCAGCCCGACTAGCGGGAGTTCTCACGAGCAGTACTTC. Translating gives CASSPTSGSSHEQYF.

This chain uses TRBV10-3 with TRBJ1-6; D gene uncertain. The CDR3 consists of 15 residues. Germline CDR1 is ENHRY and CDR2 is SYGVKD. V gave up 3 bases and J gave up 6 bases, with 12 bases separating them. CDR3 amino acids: CAISDRTAVNSPLHF. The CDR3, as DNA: TGTGCCATCAGTGATCGTACGGCTGTTAATTCACCCCTCCACTTT.

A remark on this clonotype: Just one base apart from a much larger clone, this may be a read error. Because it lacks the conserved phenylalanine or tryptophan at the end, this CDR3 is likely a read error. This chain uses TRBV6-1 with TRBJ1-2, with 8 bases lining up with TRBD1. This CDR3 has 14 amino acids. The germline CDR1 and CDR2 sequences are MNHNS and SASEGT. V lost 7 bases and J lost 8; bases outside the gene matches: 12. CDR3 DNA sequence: TGTGCCAGCAATGCGGACAGGGCCCCTAGCGGCTACACCCTC. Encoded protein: CASNADRAPSGYTL.

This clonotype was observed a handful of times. CDR3 region: CASSQELREKLFF. CDR3 in DNA: TGTGCCAGCAGCCAAGAACTGAGGGAAAAACTGTTTTTT. The gene calls are TRBV3-1 and TRBJ1-4, with D uncertain. CDR3 size: 13 residues. Per the germline V gene, CDR1 is LGHDT and CDR2 is YNNKEL (reference sequence). V was cut by 0 bases and J by 8 bases, with 7 bases left in between.

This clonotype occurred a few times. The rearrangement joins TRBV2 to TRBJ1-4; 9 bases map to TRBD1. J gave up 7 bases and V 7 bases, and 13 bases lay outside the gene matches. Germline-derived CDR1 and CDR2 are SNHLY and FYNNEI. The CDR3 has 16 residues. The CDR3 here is CASTPGQGADFEKLFF. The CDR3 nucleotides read TGTGCCAGCACTCCGGGACAGGGAGCCGATTTTGAAAAACTGTTTTTT.

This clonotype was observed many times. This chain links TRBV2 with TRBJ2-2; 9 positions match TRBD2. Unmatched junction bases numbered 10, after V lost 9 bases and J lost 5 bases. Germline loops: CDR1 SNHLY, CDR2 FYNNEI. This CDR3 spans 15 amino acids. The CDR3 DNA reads TGTGCCAGTCGCGGGAGGGGCGTTAATACCGGGGAGCTGTTTTTT. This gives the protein CASRGRGVNTGELFF.

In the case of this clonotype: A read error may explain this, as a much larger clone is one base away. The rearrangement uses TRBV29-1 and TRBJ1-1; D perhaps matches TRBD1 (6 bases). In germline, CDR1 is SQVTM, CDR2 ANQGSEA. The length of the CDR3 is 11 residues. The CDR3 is CSVFTGTGAFF. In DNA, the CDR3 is TGCAGCGTCTTTACAGGGACTGGAGCTTTCTTT.

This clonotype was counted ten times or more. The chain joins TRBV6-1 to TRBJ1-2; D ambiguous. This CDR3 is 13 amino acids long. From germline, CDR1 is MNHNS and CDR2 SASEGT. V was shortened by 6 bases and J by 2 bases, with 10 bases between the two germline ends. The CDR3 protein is CASRADENYGYTF. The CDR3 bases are TGTGCCAGCAGGGCGGACGAGAACTATGGCTACACCTTC.

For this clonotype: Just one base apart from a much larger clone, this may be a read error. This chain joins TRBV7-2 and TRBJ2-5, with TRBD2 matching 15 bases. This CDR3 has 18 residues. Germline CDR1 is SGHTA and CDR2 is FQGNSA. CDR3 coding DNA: TGTGCCAGCAGCTCGGGACTAGCGGGAGGCCCCACTCAAGAGACCCGGTACTTC. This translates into CASSSGLAGGPTQETRYF. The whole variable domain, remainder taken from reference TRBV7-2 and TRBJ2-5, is GAGVSQSPSNKVTEKGKDVELRCDPISGHTALYWYRQSLGQGLEFLIYFQGNSAPDKSGLPSDRFSAERTGGSVSTLTIQRTQQEDSAVYLCASSSGLAGGPTQETRYFGPGTRLLVL.

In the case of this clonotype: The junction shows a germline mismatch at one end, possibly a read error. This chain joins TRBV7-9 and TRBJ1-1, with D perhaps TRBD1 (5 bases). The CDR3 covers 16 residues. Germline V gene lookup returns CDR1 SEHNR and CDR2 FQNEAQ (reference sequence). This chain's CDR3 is CASRFTTLGVGTEAFF. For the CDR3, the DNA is TGTGCCAGCCGCTTCACGACCTTGGGGGTGGGGACTGAAGCTTTCTTT.

The CDR3 DNA is TGCGCCAGCAGCTCAACGGGACGAGTGAGCTACGAGCAGTACTTC. This translates into CASSSTGRVSYEQYF. This sequence joins TRBV5-1 and TRBJ2-7; tentatively, D is TRBD1 or TRBD2 (5 bases each). The CDR3 totals 15 residues. The germline gives CDR1 SGHRS, CDR2 YFSETQ. V was cut by 3 bases and J by 3 bases, with 16 bases left in between.

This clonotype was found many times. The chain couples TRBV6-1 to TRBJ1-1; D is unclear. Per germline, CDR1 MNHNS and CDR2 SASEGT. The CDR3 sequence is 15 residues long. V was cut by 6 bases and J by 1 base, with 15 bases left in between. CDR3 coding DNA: TGTGCCAGCAGCTCTATAAGCTTACAGAACACTGAAGCTTTCTTT. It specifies CASSSISLQNTEAFF.

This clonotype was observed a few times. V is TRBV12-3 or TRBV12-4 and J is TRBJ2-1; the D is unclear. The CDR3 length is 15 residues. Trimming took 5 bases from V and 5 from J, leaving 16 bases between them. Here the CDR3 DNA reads TGTGCCAGCAGTGTAATTGGTCTGCAAAACAATGAGCAGTTCTTC. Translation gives CASSVIGLQNNEQFF.

CDR3 loop: CSARDRGRGWNTEAFF. The CDR3 coding sequence is TGCAGTGCTAGAGATAGGGGTAGGGGCTGGAACACTGAAGCTTTCTTT. The V gene is TRBV20-1, the J gene TRBJ1-1, with a tentative D call TRBD1 (5 bases). Germline CDR1 reads DFQATT; CDR2 reads SNEGSKA (reference sequence). The CDR3 runs 16 residues. Deletions cut 0 bases from V and 1 base from J, with 15 bases between.

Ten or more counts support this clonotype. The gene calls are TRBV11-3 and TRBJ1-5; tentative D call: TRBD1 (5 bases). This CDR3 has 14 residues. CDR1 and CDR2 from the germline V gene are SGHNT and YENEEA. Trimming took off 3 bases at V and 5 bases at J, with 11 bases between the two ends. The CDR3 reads CASSLGTADQPQHF. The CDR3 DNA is TGTGCCAGCAGCTTGGGGACGGCCGATCAGCCCCAGCATTTT. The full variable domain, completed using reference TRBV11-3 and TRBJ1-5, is EAGVVQSPRYKIIEKKQPVAFWCNPISGHNTLYWYLQNLGQGPELLIRYENEEAVDDSQLPKDRFSAERLKGVDSTLKIQPAELGDSAVYLCASSLGTADQPQHFGDGTRLSIL.

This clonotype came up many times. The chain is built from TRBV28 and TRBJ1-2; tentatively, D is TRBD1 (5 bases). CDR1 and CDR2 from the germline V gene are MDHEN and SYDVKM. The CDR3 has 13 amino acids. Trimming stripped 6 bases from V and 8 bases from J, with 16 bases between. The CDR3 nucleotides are TGTGCCAGCAGCAGGGACCAACTGGGCGGCTACACCTTC. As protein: CASSRDQLGGYTF.

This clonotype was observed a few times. The CDR3 loop reads CSVEGDGSEQFF. The CDR3 nucleotides are TGCAGCGTTGAGGGTGATGGCAGCGAGCAGTTCTTC. V is TRBV29-1 and J is TRBJ2-1; no reliable D call. This CDR3 spans 12 amino acids. V lost 3 bases and J 10 bases, leaving 13 bases between the germline ends. Germline V CDR1 and CDR2: SQVTM, ANQGSEA.

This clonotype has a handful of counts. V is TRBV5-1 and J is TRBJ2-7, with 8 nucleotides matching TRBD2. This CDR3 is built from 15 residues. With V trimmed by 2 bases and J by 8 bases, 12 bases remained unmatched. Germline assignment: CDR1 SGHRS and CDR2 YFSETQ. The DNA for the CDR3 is TGCGCCAGCAGCTTAACAAGCGGGGGAACCATGCAGCAGTACTTC. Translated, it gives CASSLTSGGTMQQYF. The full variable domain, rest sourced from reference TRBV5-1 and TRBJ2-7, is KAGVTQTPRYLIKTRGQQVTLSCSPISGHRSVSWYQQTPGQGLQFLFEYFSETQRNKGNFPGRFSGRQFSNSRSEMNVSTLELGDSALYLCASSLTSGGTMQQYFGPGTRLTVT.